This T cell receptor (beta chain) was identified during a study of CD8 T cells in Susac syndrome (dated by TCRdb to between 2017 and 2020). About the investigation overall: Repertoire sequencing was used to test whether CD8+ T cell activation and differentiation in Susac syndrome was antigen driven.

RNA was extracted with the RNeasy kit and roughly 0.45 to 1 ug was reverse transcribed using random hexamers. The immunoSEQ multiplex PCR assay, which covers 54 Vbeta and 13 Jbeta segments, was used to amplify TCR beta CDR3 regions. PCR amplification bias was corrected using a synthetic template baseline for primer optimization and computational correction. The study's processing was this. Reads were assigned to V, D and J genes according to IMGT and analyzed in immunoSEQ Analyzer, with only productive sequences retained. To calculate clonality, Shannon entropy was normalized by log2 of the number of productive unique sequences and then subtracted from one. Public and private clones were assessed among the 100 most prevalent clones of each patient and control. Clones were defined as Susac-specific when absent from the healthy and MS cohorts, from some 1,100 published viral clones and from other ImmuneACCESS disease sequences. TCRdb reanalyzed the raw reads on its own, using fastp at Q25 for trimming and MiXCR for clone calling, and kept in-frame beta chains. Duplicate CDR3 protein sequences are folded into a single record with the most common DNA and genes. The V and J calls come from TCRdb's annotation, not from the publication. The sample table shows approximately 190,000 distinct CDR3 sequences, and 85% to 95% are seen once. Jointly, the top ten make up approximately 0.1% of the sample.

As regards this clonotype: Its antigen specificity is not known. No base-level quality is on record; no much larger clone is a single base apart.

Peripheral blood CD8+ and CD4+ T cells from healthy donors, Susac syndrome patients and multiple sclerosis patients were profiled by high-throughput TCR beta sequencing. Healthy donors were age- and sex-matched controls. Bulk CD8+ and CD4+ T cells were purified magnetically by negative isolation, whereas CD8+ TEMRA cells were enriched by FACS. Blood was collected in EDTA tubes and processed within 24 hours, with PBMCs isolated through density gradient centrifugation. PBMCs intended for TCR sequencing were cryopreserved in liquid nitrogen and were subsequently thawed in a 37 degrees C water bath. The sorted or isolated CD4+, CD8+ and CD8+ TEMRA cells reached a purity of at least 90%. Summary of the overall study and its limitations: The number of individuals in the TCR sequencing and HLA analysis was recognized as being relatively small.

For CDR1 and CDR2, the germline V gene lists SGHTA and FQGNSA. The CDR3 measures 17 amino acids from cysteine to phenylalanine. The only DNA kept is the CDR3, 51 bases in frame from the first base. V was cut back by 3 bases and J by 11 bases, leaving a gap of 28 bases between them. The sequence was obtained from a human donor in good health. Input material: CD4+ T cells from PBMCs. This receptor chain uses TRBV7-2 and TRBJ1-1; matching of 5 bases hints at TRBD1 as the D gene. The CDR3 protein: CASSFIGRRQTGVEAFF. In nucleotide form, the sequence is TGTGCCAGCAGCTTTATCGGGAGGAGACAGACGGGCGTGGAGGCTTTCTTT.